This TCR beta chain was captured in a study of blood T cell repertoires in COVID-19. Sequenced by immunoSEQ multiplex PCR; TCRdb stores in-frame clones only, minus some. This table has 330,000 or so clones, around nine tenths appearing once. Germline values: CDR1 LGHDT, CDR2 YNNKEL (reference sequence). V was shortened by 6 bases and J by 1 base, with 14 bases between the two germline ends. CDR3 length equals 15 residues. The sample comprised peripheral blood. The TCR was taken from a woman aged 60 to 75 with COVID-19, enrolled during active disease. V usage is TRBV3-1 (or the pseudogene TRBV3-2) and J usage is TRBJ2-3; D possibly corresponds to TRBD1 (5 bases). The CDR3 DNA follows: TGTGCCAGCAGTCTCCAGGGTATAGGCACAGATACGCAGTATTTT. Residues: CASSLQGIGTDTQYF.